The clone carrying this T cell receptor beta chain was seen a handful of times. TCRdb reanalysed the RACE reads using MiXCR and keeps one entry per CDR3 protein. The sample carries some 65,000 distinct CDR3 sequences, about 6.5% recorded once. CDR1 is SQVTM, CDR2 ANQGSEA, per germline. The V and J ends lost 4 bases and 4 bases, in that order; junction bases with no gene match: 7. This CDR3 has 14 amino acids. The data are from a study of human T cells and chemical hapten exposure. Time point defined: healthy volunteer bleed at 6 weeks. It was from unfractionated whole blood that total RNA was extracted.

What was sequenced was whole blood. This receptor was obtained from a female donor in good health. Some clones in this sample may be carry-over from other donors' samples. This rearrangement joins TRBV29-1 to TRBJ2-3; TRBD1 aligns across 8 bases. Here the CDR3 DNA reads TGCAGCGTTGGAGCAGGGGGCCCTGCAGATACGCAGTATTTT. This sequence encodes CSVGAGGPADTQYF.